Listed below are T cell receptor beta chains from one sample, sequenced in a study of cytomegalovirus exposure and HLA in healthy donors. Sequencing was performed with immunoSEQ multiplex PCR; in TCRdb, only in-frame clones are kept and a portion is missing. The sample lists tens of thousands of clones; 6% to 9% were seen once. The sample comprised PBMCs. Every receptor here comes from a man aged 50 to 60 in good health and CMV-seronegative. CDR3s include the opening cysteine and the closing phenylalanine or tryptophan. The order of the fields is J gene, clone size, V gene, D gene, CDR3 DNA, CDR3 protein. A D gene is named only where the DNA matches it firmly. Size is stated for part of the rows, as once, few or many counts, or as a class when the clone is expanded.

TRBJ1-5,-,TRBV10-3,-,TGTGCCTCACGCGCGGACAATCAGCCCCAGCATTTT,CASRADNQPQHF
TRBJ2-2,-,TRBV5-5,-,TGTGCCAGCAGTCGTACAGGGTTCCAGGACGGGGAGCTGTTTTTT,CASSRTGFQDGELFF
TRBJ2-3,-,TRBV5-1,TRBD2,TGCGCCAGCAGCTTGGGGCTTCACCTAGCGGCCCCCACAGATACGCAGTATTTT,CASSLGLHLAAPTDTQYF
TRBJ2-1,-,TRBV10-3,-,TGTGCCATCAGTGAGTCACTTGCCGGTGAGCAGTTCTTC,CAISESLAGEQFF
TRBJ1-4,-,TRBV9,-,TGTGCCAGCAGCGTAGGGGCAGGTAATGAAAAACTGTTTTTT,CASSVGAGNEKLFF
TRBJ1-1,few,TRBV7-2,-,TGTGCCAGCAGCCCCAGACGAGGTTCCATGAACACTGAAGCTTTCTTT,CASSPRRGSMNTEAFF
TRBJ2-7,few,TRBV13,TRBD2,TGTGCCAGCAGCTCCCTAGCGGGCTCGACCTACGAGCAGTACTTC,CASSSLAGSTYEQYF
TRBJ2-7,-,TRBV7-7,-,TGTGCTAGCAGCTTAGCGGTAGGGGCCCCCTACGAGCAGTACTTC,CASSLAVGAPYEQYF
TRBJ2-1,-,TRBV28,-,TGTGCCAGCAGTTTAAGCGGACGCTACAATGAGCAGTTCTTC,CASSLSGRYNEQFF
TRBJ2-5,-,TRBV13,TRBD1,TGTGCCAGCAGCCCGACAGGGGGCCGACAAGAGACCCAGTACTTC,CASSPTGGRQETQYF
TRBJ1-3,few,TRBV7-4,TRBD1,TGTGCCAGCAGCAGCGACAGGGTATCTGGAAACACCATATATTTT,CASSSDRVSGNTIYF
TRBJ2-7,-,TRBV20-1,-,TGCAGTGCTTCCGACATCTACGAGCAGTACTTC,CSASDIYEQYF
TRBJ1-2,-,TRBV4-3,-,TGCGCCAGCAGCCAAGATTTCGGGAGTCGGAGCTATGGCTACACCTTC,CASSQDFGSRSYGYTF
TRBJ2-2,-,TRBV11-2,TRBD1,TGTGCCAGCAGCTTCCAGACCGTCCCGGGACAGGGGGCGGCCGGGGAGCTGTTTTTT,CASSFQTVPGQGAAGELFF
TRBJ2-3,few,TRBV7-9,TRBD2,TGTGCCAGCACCCGACTAGCGGGGGGAGGAACGCAGTATTTT,CASTRLAGGGTQYF
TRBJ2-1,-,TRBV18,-,TGTGCCAGCTCACCAACGGACTCCGGTCATGAGCAGTTCTTC,CASSPTDSGHEQFF
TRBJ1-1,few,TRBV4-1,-,TGCGCCAGCAGCCAGCCGACAGGCCAGAAAGACACTGAAGCTTTCTTT,CASSQPTGQKDTEAFF
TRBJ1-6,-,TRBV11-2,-,TGTGCCAGCAGCTTAGCATGGGGCCAGGGAAGTTCTCCCCTCCACTTT,CASSLAWGQGSSPLHF
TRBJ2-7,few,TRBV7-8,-,TGTGCCAGCGCCAATGCGGTAACCTACGAGCAGTACTTC,CASANAVTYEQYF
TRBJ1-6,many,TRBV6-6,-,TGTGCCAGCAGTTACGGGGGGTCTTCACCCCTCCACTTT,CASSYGGSSPLHF
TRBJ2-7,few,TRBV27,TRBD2,TGTGCCAGCAGCTTCTTGAACAAACTAGCGGGGGGCCTCAACTCCTACGAGCAGTACTTC,CASSFLNKLAGGLNSYEQYF
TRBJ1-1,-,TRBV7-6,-,TGTGCCAGCAGCCGCGGACAGATGAACACTGAAGCTTTCTTT,CASSRGQMNTEAFF
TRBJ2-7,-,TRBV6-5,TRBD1,TGTGCCAGCAGCACGACAGGGAGCTCCTACGAGCAGTACTTC,CASSTTGSSYEQYF
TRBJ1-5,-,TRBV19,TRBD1,TGTGCCAGTAGTGAACAGGGGGCTCGACCCCAGCATTTT,CASSEQGARPQHF
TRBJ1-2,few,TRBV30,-,TGTGCCTGGAGTGACTCGGGACTCTATGGCTACACCTTC,CAWSDSGLYGYTF
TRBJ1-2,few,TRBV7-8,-,TGTGCCAGCAGCTTACAAGACAGAAGCTATGGCTACACCTTC,CASSLQDRSYGYTF
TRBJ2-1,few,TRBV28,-,TGTGCCAGCAGTTTCTCGGGATCCGGATACAATGAGCAGTTCTTC,CASSFSGSGYNEQFF
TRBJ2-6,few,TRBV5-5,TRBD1,TGTGCCAGCAGCGATTACAGGGGGCGGACTGGGGCCAACGTCCTGACTTTC,CASSDYRGRTGANVLTF
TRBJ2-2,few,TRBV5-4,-,TGTGCCAGCAGCCGACAGTTTCCGAACACCGGGGAGCTGTTTTTT,CASSRQFPNTGELFF
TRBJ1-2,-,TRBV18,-,TGTGCCAGCTCACCAAGGCAGGGTCAGGACTATGGCTACACCTTC,CASSPRQGQDYGYTF
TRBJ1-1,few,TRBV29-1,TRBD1,TGCAGCACAAAACCGACAGGGAAGGACACTGAAGCTTTCTTT,CSTKPTGKDTEAFF
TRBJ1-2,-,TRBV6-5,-,TGTGCCAGCAGTTATACCCAGGGGAACTATGGCTACACCTTC,CASSYTQGNYGYTF
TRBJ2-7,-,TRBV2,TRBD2,TGTGCCAGCAGTCCTAACATAGCGGGGTACTCAGATTCCTCCTACGAGCAGTACTTC,CASSPNIAGYSDSSYEQYF
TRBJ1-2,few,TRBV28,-,TGTGCCAGCAGGCGGGTGACTAACTATGGCTACACCTTC,CASRRVTNYGYTF
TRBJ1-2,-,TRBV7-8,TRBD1,TGTGCCAGCAGCTTAGGAGGGACAGACCTATATGGCTACACCTTC,CASSLGGTDLYGYTF
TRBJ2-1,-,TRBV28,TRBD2,TGTGCCAGCAGTTGGGGACTAGTTAATGAGCAGTTCTTC,CASSWGLVNEQFF
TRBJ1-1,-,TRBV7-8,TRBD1,TGTGCCAGCAGCGGTCGACAGGGTATGAACACTGAAGCTTTCTTT,CASSGRQGMNTEAFF
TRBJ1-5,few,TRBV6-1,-,TGTGCCAGCTCCGGGGAACGGGAGCAGCCCCAGCATTTT,CASSGEREQPQHF
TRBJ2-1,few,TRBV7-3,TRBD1,TGTGCCAGCAGCTTCAACAGGGGGCAAGGGCATGGTGGGCAGTTCTTC,CASSFNRGQGHGGQFF
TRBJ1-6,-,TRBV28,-,TGTGCCAGCAGTTGGGGGGGGACGTCCTATAATTCACCCCTCCACTTT,CASSWGGTSYNSPLHF
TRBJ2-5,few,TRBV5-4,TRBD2,TGTGCCAGCAGCTCCCGGACTAGCGGGGGGGCCCAAGAGACCCAGTACTTC,CASSSRTSGGAQETQYF
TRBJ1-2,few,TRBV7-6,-,TGTGCCAGCAGCTTAGTTAAGGGGGAATCGACTGGCTACACCTTC,CASSLVKGESTGYTF
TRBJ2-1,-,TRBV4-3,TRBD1,TGCGCCAGCAGCCACCGGACAGGGGTGAACTACAATGAGCAGTTCTTC,CASSHRTGVNYNEQFF
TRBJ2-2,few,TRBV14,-,TGTGCCAGCAGCCAAGCTTTCAACACCGGGGAGCTGTTTTTT,CASSQAFNTGELFF
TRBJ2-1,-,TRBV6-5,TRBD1,TGTGCCAGCAGCGCGTTGACAGGGGTTTTGTTCTTC,CASSALTGVLFF
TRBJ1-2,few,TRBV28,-,TGTGCCAGCAGTTTTTTCGGCTATGGCTACACCTTC,CASSFFGYGYTF
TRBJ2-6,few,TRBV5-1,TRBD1,TGCGCCAGCAGCTCGACCGGGACAGGGGGAAGTTCTGGGGCCAACGTCCTGACTTTC,CASSSTGTGGSSGANVLTF
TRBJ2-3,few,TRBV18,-,TGTGCCAGCTCACCCCTCAGGGACACAGATACGCAGTATTTT,CASSPLRDTDTQYF